The rows below give T cell receptor beta chains drawn from one sample of a study of T cells in Graves' hyperthyroidism and ophthalmopathy. TCRdb re-derived calls from the multiplex PCR reads in MiXCR, one entry per CDR3 protein. The repertoire holds roughly 750,000 distinct CDR3 sequences, with 15% to 20% as singletons. The specimen was blood. The receptor set was obtained from a man aged 18 to 30 with Graves' hyperthyroidism. CDR3s include the opening cysteine and the closing phenylalanine or tryptophan. A D gene is named only where the DNA matches it firmly. For some rows the clone size is stated as once, few or many, or as a class when expanded; others skip it.

abundance,d_gene,v_gene,len,j_gene,CDR3nt,CDR3aa
few,.,TRBV20-1,13,TRBJ2-3,TGCAGTGCTAGACTGGTAGGGCCAGATACGCAGTATTTT,CSARLVGPDTQYF
many,TRBD1,TRBV29-1,10,TRBJ1-1,TGCAGCGCGCTGACAGGGGAAGCTTTCTTT,CSALTGEAFF
many,TRBD2,TRBV28,14,TRBJ2-7,TGTGCCAGCAGTTTCAAGCTAGCGGGCAACGAGCAGTACTTC,CASSFKLAGNEQYF
many,TRBD1,TRBV12-3/TRBV12-4,17,TRBJ2-7,TGTGCCAGCAGCCCCCTCCCGGGACAGGGGAGCTCCTACGAGCAGTACTTC,CASSPLPGQGSSYEQYF
few,TRBD1,TRBV28,16,TRBJ1-4,TGTGCCAGCAGTTTCCCGGGACAGGGGACTAATGAAAAACTGTTTTTT,CASSFPGQGTNEKLFF
few,.,TRBV5-5,15,TRBJ1-5,TGTGCCAGCAGCCACAGGTTTCCCTTCAATCAGCCCCAGCATTTT,CASSHRFPFNQPQHF
few,TRBD1,TRBV9,15,TRBJ2-7,TGTGCCAGCAACACCGGACAGGGGGGTCTGTACGAGCAGTACTTC,CASNTGQGGLYEQYF
.,TRBD2,TRBV20-1,16,TRBJ2-4,TGCAGTGCTAGACGGGGGGGAGGGTCGGCCAAAAACATTCAGTACTTC,CSARRGGGSAKNIQYF
.,.,TRBV10-3,11,TRBJ2-5,TGTGCCATCAGCGAGGAGGAGACCCAGTACTTC,CAISEEETQYF
.,TRBD1,TRBV29-1,16,TRBJ2-1,TGCAGCGTTATCTTCGTGGACAGGGGCACCTACAATGAGCAGTTCTTC,CSVIFVDRGTYNEQFF
.,TRBD2,TRBV7-9,16,TRBJ2-5,TGTGCCAGCAGCTTAGGTTCAGGGACTATTCAAGAGACCCAGTACTTC,CASSLGSGTIQETQYF
.,.,TRBV20-1,16,TRBJ2-1,TGCAGTGCTAGGGACCAGAGGGGGGTTCTTGCCTTGGAGCAGTTCTTC,CSARDQRGVLALEQFF
few,.,TRBV12-3/TRBV12-4,14,TRBJ2-5,TGTGCCAGCAGTTGGGGGACTCCGGTCGAGACCCAGTACTTC,CASSWGTPVETQYF
few,TRBD1,TRBV29-1,12,TRBJ1-2,TGCAGCGCCCTAGGGACAGACTATGGCTACACCTTC,CSALGTDYGYTF
few,.,TRBV6-1,12,TRBJ2-1,TGTGCCAGCACCCCGATATTCGATGAGCAGTTCTTC,CASTPIFDEQFF
many,TRBD2,TRBV3-1,16,TRBJ2-3,TGTGCCAGCAGCCAAGAGTGGACTAGATCCGCAGATACGCAGTATTTT,CASSQEWTRSADTQYF
.,TRBD2,TRBV7-3,16,TRBJ2-1,TGTGCCAGCAGCTTTCAGACTAGCGGGGAACACAATGAGCAGTTCTTC,CASSFQTSGEHNEQFF
few,.,TRBV20-1,14,TRBJ2-3,TGCAGTGCTAGCCCTAGCCAAGTCACAGATACGCAGTATTTT,CSASPSQVTDTQYF
few,.,TRBV6-1,18,TRBJ2-3,TGTGCCAGCAGTGAATATCACGGACGGGACTTCGGCACAGATACGCAGTATTTT,CASSEYHGRDFGTDTQYF
few,.,TRBV7-6,13,TRBJ2-7,TGTGCCAGCAGCCGGGCAGAGGGGGACGAGCAGTACTTC,CASSRAEGDEQYF
.,TRBD2,TRBV7-2,14,TRBJ2-1,TGTGCCAGCAGCTTTGCGGGAGGAAGACATGAGCAGTTCTTC,CASSFAGGRHEQFF
.,.,TRBV29-1,13,TRBJ2-7,TGCAGCGTTGGTGGCGGGGAGCGCTACGAGCAGTACTTC,CSVGGGERYEQYF
many,TRBD2,TRBV20-1,13,TRBJ2-3,TGCAGTGCTGGGACTAGCGGCCCAGATACGCAGTATTTT,CSAGTSGPDTQYF
many,.,TRBV12-3/TRBV12-4,14,TRBJ2-7,TGTGCCACCGCAAAGGGGGAGACAGACTCCGAGCAGTACTTC,CATAKGETDSEQYF
few,.,TRBV27,14,TRBJ1-1,TGTGCCAGCAGTTTAACCCAGGCGAACACTGAAGCTTTCTTT,CASSLTQANTEAFF
few,TRBD2,TRBV10-3,17,TRBJ2-1,TGTGCCATCAGTGAGTCCGGGCTAGCGGGGCACTACAATGAGCAGTTCTTC,CAISESGLAGHYNEQFF
.,TRBD1,TRBV28,16,TRBJ1-5,TGTGCCAGCAGTTTAAGGGACAGATATAGCAATCAGCCCCAGCATTTT,CASSLRDRYSNQPQHF
.,TRBD2,TRBV9,15,TRBJ2-3,TGTGCCAGCAGCGTAGAAGTGGGAGGGACAGATACGCAGTATTTT,CASSVEVGGTDTQYF
.,TRBD2,TRBV7-2,18,TRBJ2-2,TGTGCCAGCAGCTTAGTGGGAGTATTAGCGGGAGATCCCGGGGAGCTGTTTTTT,CASSLVGVLAGDPGELFF
many,.,TRBV20-1,13,TRBJ2-7,TGCAGTGCTAATAGGGGGGGCACCTACGAGCAGTACTTC,CSANRGGTYEQYF
few,TRBD1,TRBV5-4,17,TRBJ1-2,TGTGCCAGCAGCTTGGCCGTCGGACAGGGAGCTAACTATGGCTACACCTTC,CASSLAVGQGANYGYTF